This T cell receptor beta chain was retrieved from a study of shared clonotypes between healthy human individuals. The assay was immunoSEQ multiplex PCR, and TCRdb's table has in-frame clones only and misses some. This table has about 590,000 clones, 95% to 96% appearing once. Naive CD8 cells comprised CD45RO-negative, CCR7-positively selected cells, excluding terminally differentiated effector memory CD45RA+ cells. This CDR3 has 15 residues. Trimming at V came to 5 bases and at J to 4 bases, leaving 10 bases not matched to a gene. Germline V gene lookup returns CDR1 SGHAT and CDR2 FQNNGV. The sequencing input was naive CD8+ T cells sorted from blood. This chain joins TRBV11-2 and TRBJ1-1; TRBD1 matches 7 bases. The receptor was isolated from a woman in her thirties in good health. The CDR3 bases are TGTGCCAGCAGCGTCTCGACAGGGACGGGCACTGAAGCTTTCTTT. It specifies CASSVSTGTGTEAFF.